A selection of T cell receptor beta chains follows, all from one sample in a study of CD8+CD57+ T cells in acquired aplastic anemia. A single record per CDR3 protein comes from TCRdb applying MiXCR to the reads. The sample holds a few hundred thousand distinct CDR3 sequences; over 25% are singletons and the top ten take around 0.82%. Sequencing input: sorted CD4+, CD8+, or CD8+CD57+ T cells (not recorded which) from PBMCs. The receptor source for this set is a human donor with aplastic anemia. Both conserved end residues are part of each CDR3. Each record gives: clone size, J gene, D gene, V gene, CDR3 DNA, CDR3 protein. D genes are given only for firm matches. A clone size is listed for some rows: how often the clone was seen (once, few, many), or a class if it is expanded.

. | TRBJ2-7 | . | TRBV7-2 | TGTGCCAGCAGCTTATCAGCGGGACAGCTCTTCGAGCAGTACTTC | CASSLSAGQLFEQYF
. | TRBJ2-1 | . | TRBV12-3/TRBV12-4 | TGTGCCAGCAGTAACCAATCCGGGACACCCTACAATGAGCAGTTCTTC | CASSNQSGTPYNEQFF
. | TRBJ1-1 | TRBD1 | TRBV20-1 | TGCAGTGCGAGACAGGGGGCGAGGGTGAACACTGAAGCTTTCTTT | CSARQGARVNTEAFF
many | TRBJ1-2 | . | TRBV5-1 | TGCGCCAGCAGCTTGGAGGGACCGGGAGGCTACACCTTC | CASSLEGPGGYTF
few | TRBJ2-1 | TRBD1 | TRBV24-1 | TGTGCCACCAGTGACCAGACAGGGGCGAGGGATGAGCAGTTCTTC | CATSDQTGARDEQFF
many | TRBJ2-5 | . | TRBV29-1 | TGCAACTGCCAGGGTTCGGGAGAGACCCAGTACTTC | CNCQGSGETQYF
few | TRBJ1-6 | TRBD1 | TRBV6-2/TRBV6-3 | TGTGCCAGCAGTTACTCGAGGGACAGGAATTCACCCCTCCACTTT | CASSYSRDRNSPLHF
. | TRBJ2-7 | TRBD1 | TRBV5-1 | TGCGCCAGCAGCGCATGGGACAGCTACTACGAGCAGTACTTC | CASSAWDSYYEQYF
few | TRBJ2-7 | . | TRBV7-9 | TGTGCCAGCAGCGGGAGGCCCTCCTACGAGCAGTACTTC | CASSGRPSYEQYF
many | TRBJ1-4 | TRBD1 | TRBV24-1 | TGTGCCACCAGTGCTAGGGACAGCGAAAAACTGTTTTTT | CATSARDSEKLFF
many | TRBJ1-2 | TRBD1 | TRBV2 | TGTGCCAGCAGCGGGGGCAGGGGGCCTGACTATGGCTACACCTTC | CASSGGRGPDYGYTF
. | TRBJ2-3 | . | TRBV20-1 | TGCAGTGTCATAGCCCATGGATTGGGCACAGATACGCAGTATTTT | CSVIAHGLGTDTQYF
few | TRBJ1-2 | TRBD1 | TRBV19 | TGTGCCGGCTCTCTCCGGGACAGCAGCTATGGCTACACCTTC | CAGSLRDSSYGYTF
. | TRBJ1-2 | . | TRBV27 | TGTGCCAGCGTACCTGTGGGGGGCGCGTTGCTTGGCTACACCTTC | CASVPVGGALLGYTF
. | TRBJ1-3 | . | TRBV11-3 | TGTGCCAGCAGCTTAGATTGGGGAGGAAACACCATATATTTT | CASSLDWGGNTIYF
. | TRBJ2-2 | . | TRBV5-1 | TGCGCCAGCAGCCTCCACCGGGACATAGTCGCCGGGGAGCTGTTTTTT | CASSLHRDIVAGELFF
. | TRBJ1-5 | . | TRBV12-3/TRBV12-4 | TGTGCCAGCAATCCTTCGGGGTCCTGGGAGCCCCAGCATTTT | CASNPSGSWEPQHF
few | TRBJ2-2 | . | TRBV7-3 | TGTGCCAGCAGCCTTAATTCAGGGGGGGAGCTGTTTTTT | CASSLNSGGELFF
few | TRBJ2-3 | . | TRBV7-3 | TGTGCCAGCAGCGACAAGGCAGATACGCAGTATTTT | CASSDKADTQYF